This TCR beta chain was sequenced for a study of control samples from healthy donors and cancer patients. The CDR3 is 16 amino acids. Germline V lookup: CDR1 SGHTA, CDR2 FQGTGA. V was clipped by 5 bases and J by 1 base; unmatched bases: 5. Assay: immunoSEQ multiplex PCR; the TCRdb copy retains only in-frame clones and omits some. The data show about 130,000 clones, about 93% seen once. What was sequenced was PBMCs. This sequence joins TRBV7-3 and TRBJ2-3; TRBD2 aligns across 11 bases. The TCR originated in a man in his fifties with head and neck cancer. The CDR3 region is CASSPLAGGRTDTQYF. In DNA form, the CDR3 reads TGTGCCAGCAGCCCCCTAGCGGGGGGCCGCACAGATACGCAGTATTTT.